The 5 T cell receptor beta chains reported below all come from one sample, sequenced in a study of blood T cells in healthy people across ages. A sample-barcoded 5' primer and a J-beta primer mix were used in a second PCR of about 7 to 12 cycles. Each CDR3 protein is one row after TCRdb ran MiXCR on the 5' RACE reads. The sample has around 2 million distinct CDR3 sequences, 30% to 40% seen once. The sequencing sample was made of blood. Source of these receptors: a human donor in good health.

The V call is TRBV4-3, the J call TRBJ2-3, with 8 bases that match TRBD2. V lost 4 bases, J lost 2 bases, and 5 bases stayed unmatched. CDR1 and CDR2 from the germline V gene are LGHNA and YSLEER. CDR3 length equals 15 residues. The CDR3 DNA reads TGCGCCAGCAGCCCCCAGCGGGGGTACACAGATACGCAGTATTTT. It yields the protein CASSPQRGYTDTQYF.

This clonotype was counted ten times or more. The gene calls are TRBV27 and TRBJ2-4; 10 nucleotides match TRBD2. The V gene's germline CDR1 is MNHEY and CDR2 SMNVEV (reference sequence). The CDR3 consists of 15 residues. J gave up 6 bases and V 5 bases, and 7 bases lay outside the gene matches. CDR3 DNA sequence: TGTGCCAGCAGTCCTATAGCGGGGGGAGCAAACATTCAGTACTTC. Translating gives CASSPIAGGANIQYF.

The rearrangement uses TRBV7-2 and TRBJ2-3, with D tentatively TRBD1 (5 bases). V lost 3 bases and J 4 bases, leaving 8 bases between the germline ends. The CDR3 sequence is 13 residues long. Per the germline V gene, CDR1 is SGHTA and CDR2 is FQGNSA. The CDR3 nucleotides read TGTGCCAGCAGCTTCAGGGTTGCAGATACGCAGTATTTT. Protein sequence: CASSFRVADTQYF.

The gene calls are TRBV6-5 and TRBJ1-6; 8 nucleotides agree with TRBD1. Germline CDR1 MNHEY, CDR2 SVGAGI. Trimming at V came to 5 bases and at J to 8 bases, leaving 5 bases not matched to a gene. The CDR3 is 14 residues long. DNA for the CDR3: TGTGCCAGCAGTAGGACAGGGTGGGATTCACCCCTCCACTTT. It translates to CASSRTGWDSPLHF.

This clonotype is categorized as medium-sized. The rearrangement joins TRBV15 to TRBJ2-7; possible D gene TRBD1, 5 bases. The CDR3 extends over 16 amino acids. Germline CDR1 LNHNV, CDR2 YYDKDF (reference sequence). Trimming took off 0 bases at V and 0 bases at J, with 12 bases between the two ends. CDR3 coding DNA: TGTGCCACCAGCAGAGATTCTACAGACAGCTCCTACGAGCAGTACTTC. Translated: CATSRDSTDSSYEQYF.